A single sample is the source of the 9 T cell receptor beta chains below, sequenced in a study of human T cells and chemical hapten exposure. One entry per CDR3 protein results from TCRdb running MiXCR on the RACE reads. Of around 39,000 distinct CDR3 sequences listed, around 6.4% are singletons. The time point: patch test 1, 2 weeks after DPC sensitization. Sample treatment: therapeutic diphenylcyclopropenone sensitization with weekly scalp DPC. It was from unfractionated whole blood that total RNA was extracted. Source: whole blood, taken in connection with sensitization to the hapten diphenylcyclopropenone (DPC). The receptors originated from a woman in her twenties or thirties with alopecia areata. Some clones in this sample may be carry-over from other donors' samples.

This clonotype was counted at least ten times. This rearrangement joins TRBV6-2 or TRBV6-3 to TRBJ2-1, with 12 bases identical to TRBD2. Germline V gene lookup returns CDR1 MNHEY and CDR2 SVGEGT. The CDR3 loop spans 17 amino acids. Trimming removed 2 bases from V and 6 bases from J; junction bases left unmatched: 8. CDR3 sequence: CASSYLRTSGVGNEQFF. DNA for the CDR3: TGTGCCAGCAGTTACCTCCGGACTAGCGGGGTAGGCAATGAGCAGTTCTTC.

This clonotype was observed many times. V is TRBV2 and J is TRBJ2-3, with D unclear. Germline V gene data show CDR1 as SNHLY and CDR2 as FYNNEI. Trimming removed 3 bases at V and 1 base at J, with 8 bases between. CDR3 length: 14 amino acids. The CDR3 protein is CASSEWDGTDTQYF. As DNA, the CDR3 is TGTGCCAGCAGTGAGTGGGATGGCACAGATACGCAGTATTTT.

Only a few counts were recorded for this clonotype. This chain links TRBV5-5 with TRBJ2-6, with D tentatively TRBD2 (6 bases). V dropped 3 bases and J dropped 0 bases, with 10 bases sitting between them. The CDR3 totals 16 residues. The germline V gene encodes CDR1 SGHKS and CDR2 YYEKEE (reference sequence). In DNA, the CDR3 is TGTGCCAGCAGCTGGCGGGGCGACTCTGGGGCCAACGTCCTGACTTTC. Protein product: CASSWRGDSGANVLTF.

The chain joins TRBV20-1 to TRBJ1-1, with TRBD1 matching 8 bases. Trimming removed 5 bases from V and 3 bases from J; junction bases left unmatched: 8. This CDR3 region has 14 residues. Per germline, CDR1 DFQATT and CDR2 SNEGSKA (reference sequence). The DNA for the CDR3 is TGCAGTGCTCCTCACGACAGGGGACACACTGAAGCTTTCTTT. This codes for CSAPHDRGHTEAFF.

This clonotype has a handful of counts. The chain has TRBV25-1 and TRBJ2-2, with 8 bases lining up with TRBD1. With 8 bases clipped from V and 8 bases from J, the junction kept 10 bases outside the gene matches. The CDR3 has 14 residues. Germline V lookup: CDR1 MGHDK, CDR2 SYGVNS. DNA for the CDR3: TGTGCCAGCGGGAGGCAGGGGGCGGCGGGGGAGCTGTTTTTT. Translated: CASGRQGAAGELFF.

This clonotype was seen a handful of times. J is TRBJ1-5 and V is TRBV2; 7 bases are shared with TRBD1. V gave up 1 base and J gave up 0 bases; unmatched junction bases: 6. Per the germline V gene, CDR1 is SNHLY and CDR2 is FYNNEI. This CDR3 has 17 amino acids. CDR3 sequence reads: CASSEGAGTDSNQPQHF. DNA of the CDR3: TGTGCCAGCAGTGAAGGTGCCGGGACAGATAGCAATCAGCCCCAGCATTTT.

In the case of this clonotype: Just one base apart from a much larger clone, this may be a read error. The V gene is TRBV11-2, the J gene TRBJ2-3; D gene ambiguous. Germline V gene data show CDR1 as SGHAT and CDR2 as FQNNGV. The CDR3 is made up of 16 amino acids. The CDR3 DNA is TGTGCCAGCACCCTACCCACACAGACGAGCACAGATAAGCAGTATTTT. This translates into CASTLPTQTSTDKQYF.

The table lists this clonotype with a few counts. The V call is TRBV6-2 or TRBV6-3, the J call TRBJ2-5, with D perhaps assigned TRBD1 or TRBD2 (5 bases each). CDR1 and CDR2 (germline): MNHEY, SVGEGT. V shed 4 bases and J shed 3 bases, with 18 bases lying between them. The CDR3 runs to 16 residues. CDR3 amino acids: CASSLTPGTGKETQYF. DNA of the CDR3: TGTGCCAGCAGTTTAACACCAGGGACGGGGAAAGAGACCCAGTACTTC.

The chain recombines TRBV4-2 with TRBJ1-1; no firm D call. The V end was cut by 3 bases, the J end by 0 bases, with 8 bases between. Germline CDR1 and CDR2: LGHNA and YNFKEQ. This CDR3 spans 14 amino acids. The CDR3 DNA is TGTGCCAGCAGCCAGGATCTCTTGAACACTGAAGCTTTCTTT. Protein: CASSQDLLNTEAFF.